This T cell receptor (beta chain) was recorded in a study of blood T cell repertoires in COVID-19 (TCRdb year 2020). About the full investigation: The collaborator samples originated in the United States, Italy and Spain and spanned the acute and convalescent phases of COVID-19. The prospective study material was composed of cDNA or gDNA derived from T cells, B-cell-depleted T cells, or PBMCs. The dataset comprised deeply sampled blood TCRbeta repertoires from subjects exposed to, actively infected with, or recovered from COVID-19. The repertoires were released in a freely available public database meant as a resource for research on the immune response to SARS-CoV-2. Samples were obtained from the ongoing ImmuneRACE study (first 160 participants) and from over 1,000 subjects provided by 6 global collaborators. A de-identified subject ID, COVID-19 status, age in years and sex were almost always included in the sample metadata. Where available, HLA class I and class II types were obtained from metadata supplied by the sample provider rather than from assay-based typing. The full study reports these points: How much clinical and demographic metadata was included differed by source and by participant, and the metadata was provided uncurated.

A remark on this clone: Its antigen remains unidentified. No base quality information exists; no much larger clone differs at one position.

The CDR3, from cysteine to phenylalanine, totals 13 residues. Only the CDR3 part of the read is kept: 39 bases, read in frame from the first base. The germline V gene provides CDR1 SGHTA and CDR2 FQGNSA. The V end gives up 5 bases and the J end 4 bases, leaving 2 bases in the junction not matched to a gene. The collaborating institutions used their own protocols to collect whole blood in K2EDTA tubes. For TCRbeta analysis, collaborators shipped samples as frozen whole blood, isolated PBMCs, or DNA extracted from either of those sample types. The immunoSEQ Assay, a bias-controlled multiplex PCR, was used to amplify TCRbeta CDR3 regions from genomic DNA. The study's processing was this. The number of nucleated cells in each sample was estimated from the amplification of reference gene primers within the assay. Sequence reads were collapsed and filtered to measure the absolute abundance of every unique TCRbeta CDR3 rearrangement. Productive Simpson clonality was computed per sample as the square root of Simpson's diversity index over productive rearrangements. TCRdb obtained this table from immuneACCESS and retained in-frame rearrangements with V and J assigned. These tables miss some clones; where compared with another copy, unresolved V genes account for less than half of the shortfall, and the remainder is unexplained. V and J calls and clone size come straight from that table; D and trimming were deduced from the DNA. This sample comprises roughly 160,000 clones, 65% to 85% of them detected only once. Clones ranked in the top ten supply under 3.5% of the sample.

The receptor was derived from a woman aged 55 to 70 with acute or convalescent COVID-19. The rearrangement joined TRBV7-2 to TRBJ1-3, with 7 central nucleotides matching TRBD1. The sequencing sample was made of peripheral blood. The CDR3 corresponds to CASSPGQGNTIYF. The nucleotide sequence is TGTGCCAGCAGCCCGGGACAGGGAAACACCATATATTTT.